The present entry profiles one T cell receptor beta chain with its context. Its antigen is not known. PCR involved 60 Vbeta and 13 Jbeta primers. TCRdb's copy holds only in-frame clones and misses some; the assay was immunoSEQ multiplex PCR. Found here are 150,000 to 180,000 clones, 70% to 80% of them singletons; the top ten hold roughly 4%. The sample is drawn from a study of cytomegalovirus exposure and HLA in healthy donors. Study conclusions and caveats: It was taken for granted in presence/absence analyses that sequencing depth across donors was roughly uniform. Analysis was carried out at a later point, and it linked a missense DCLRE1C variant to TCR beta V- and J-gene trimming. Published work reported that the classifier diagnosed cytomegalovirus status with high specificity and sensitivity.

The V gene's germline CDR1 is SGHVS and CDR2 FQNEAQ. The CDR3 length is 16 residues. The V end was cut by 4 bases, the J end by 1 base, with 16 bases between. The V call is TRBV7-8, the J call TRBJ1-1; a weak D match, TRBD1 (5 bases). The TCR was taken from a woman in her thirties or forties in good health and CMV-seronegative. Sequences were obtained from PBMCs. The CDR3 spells CASSSAPGRGNTEAFF. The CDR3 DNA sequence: TGTGCCAGCAGCTCTGCCCCCGGGAGGGGGAACACTGAAGCTTTCTTT.